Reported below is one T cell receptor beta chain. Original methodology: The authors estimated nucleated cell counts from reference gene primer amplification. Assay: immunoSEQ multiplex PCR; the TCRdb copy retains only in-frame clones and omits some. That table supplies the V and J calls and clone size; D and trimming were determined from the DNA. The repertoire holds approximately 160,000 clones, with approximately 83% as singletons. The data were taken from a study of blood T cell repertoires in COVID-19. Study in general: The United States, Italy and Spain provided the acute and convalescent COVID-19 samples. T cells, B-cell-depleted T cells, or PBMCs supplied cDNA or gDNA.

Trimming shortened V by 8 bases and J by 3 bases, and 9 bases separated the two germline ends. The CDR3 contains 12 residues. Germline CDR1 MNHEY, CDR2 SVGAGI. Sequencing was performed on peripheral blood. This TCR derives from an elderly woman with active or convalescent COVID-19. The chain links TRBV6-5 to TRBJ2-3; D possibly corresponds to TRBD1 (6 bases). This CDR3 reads CASQQGTDTQYF. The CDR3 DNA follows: TGTGCCAGCCAGCAGGGGACAGATACGCAGTATTTT.